The following is a T cell receptor (beta chain) sequence with its context. Which antigen it targets is not known. Base qualities are not recorded, but no much larger clone differs from it by a single base. Inclusion was restricted to participants for whom at least one PBMC sample before ART initiation and at least two post-ART samples were available. All participants with HIV were treated in the United States of America. Cryopreserved samples of about 0.95-10 million PBMC were thawed and washed before DNA extraction. At the time of the earliest PBMC sample, participants with HIV were aged between roughly 20 and 60 years. PBMC samples were contributed by each participant from 1-4 timepoints before ART initiation and 2-8 timepoints after ART initiation, with a median of 7 samples. For every participant, serial HIV viral load, CD4+ T-cell count, ART history and demographic data were obtained. Using a Qiagen kit on a QIAcube, genomic DNA was extracted from unsorted PBMC, with samples processed in batches of 12.

The data were obtained in a study of long-term antiretroviral therapy in people with HIV (dated by TCRdb to the early 2020s). Concerning the study at large: The earliest samples were collected about a decade before the 2015 WHO recommendation for immediate ART, when ART was typically delayed until CD4 counts fell. Of the 25 to 30 participants with HIV, eleven were female. A total of under 250 cryopreserved PBMC samples came from a few dozen adults with confirmed HIV infection and were collected serially over a mean of approximately six years (range 1-12). This retrospective serial study examined whether starting ART and sustained HIV suppression were associated with changes in the composition and diversity of the TRB repertoire in peripheral blood. Test extractions of a monoclonal T-cell line alongside 30 or so polyclonal samples showed no cross-contamination during QIAcube processing. Paper-wide results and their limitations: Compared with controls, HIV repertoires had narrower CDR3 length ranges, and the network structure pointed to an antigen-experienced repertoire that shifted only slightly toward naive after ART. Inferences about post-ART repertoire changes are limited because no data were available on ART adherence, viral resistance or therapy changes. Because cell numbers in pre-ART samples were limited, unsorted PBMC were profiled instead of sorted CD4+ and CD8+ T cells. A significant increase in TRB diversity was found to be associated with ART initiation, although TRB diversity was observed to remain significantly below that of transplant donor controls even after long-term ART. Samples dated from the mid-2000s to the late 2010s, and the ART regimens used may be less effective than current ones. Because PBMC availability was limited, only the TCR beta chain was sequenced, with no alpha chain pairing. Expanded TRB clones identified before ART initiation dominated the repertoire across all time points, though the dominance fluctuated and decreased in many PLHIV after ART.

The germline V gene (reference sequence) yields GTSNPN for CDR1 and SVGIG for CDR2. V drops 2 bases and J drops 9 bases, leaving 11 bases in between. From its cysteine to its phenylalanine, the CDR3 spans 11 amino acids. Just CDR3 DNA is preserved here, 33 bases in frame from base 1. The immunoSEQ hsTCRB v3.0 assay was used at survey level resolution to sequence the TRB variable region. The targeted TRB sequencing depth was about 40,000-55,000 T-cell genomes per sample. An Illumina MiSeq with a v3 150-cycle kit was used to sequence the pooled TRB libraries. Per the authors' processing: Repertoire analysis ran in R within a reproducible Nextflow workflow covering QC, data transformation and analysis. LymphoSeq2, an R package for exploring AIRR-Seq data, was used to implement the custom analyses. After excluding a few samples that yielded fewer than 5000 total TRB sequences, 188 HIV repertoires remained for analysis. Among the 200 or so HIV repertoires that were kept, roughly 59 were collected before ART initiation and over 120 were collected after ART initiation. Repertoires were downsampled to 5000 TRB nucleotide sequences, with summary statistics averaged over 100 downsampling iterations. The analysis kept only TRB sequences whose CDR3 regions were at least seven amino acids long. Two measures captured diversity: a Shannon entropy-derived clonality score and the Gini coefficient. Repertoire networks linked the top 5000 CDR3 amino acid sequences whenever two sequences differed by an edit distance of one. For TRB CDR3 amino acid sequences, GLIPH2 was used to predict antigen specificity groups and MHC restriction. To flag known associations with CMV, EBV, HIV or tissue antigens, CDR3 amino acid sequences were compared against VDJdb and McPAS-TCR. Pre-ART, post-ART and control groups were compared with Wilcoxon signed-rank tests and Holm-Bonferroni correction. TCRdb re-hosts the immuneACCESS table, in-frame sequences only. Its copies lack some clones; in the studies checked, an unresolved V gene accounts for under half of them, and the cause for the rest is not known. V, J and clone size are those of that table, while D and trimming were read from the DNA. The sample table holds 37,000 or so clones, of which 80% were seen once. The leading ten clones occupy about 5.8% of the sample.

Recombination linked TRBV30 to TRBJ2-7, with no reliable assignment of the D segment. The sequence was obtained from a man aged 25 to 40 with HIV. Source: unsorted PBMCs, taken 3.4 years after starting antiretroviral therapy. The CDR3 reads as follows: CAWSRTGRQYF. The bases read TGTGCCTGGAGTAGAACGGGCAGGCAGTACTTC.